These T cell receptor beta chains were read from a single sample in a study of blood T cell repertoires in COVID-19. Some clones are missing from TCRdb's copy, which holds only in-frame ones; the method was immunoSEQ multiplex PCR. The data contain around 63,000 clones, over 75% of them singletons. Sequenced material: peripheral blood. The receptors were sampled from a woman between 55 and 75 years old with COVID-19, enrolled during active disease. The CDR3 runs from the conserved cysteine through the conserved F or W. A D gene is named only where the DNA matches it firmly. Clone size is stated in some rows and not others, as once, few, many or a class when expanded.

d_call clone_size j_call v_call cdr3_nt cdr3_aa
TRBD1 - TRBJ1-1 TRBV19 TGTGCCAGTAGTGCACAGGGGGCGACGAACACTGAAGCTTTCTTT CASSAQGATNTEAFF
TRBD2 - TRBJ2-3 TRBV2 TGTGCCAGCGGGAGAACGACTAGCGGGAGTCCAGATACGCAGTATTTT CASGRTTSGSPDTQYF
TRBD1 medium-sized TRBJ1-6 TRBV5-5 TGTGCCAGCAGCTTACAGGGGCGCAGGGATTCACCCCTCCACTTT CASSLQGRRDSPLHF
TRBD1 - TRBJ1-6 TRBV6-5 TGTGCCAGCAGGGTGGACAGGGGTGAAAATTCACCCCTCCACTTT CASRVDRGENSPLHF
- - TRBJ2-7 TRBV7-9 TGTGCCAGCAGCTTAAGGGGTGTAAGCGAGCAGTACTTC CASSLRGVSEQYF
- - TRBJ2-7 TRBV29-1 TGCAGCGTTAAAAACTTCTACGAGCAGTACTTC CSVKNFYEQYF
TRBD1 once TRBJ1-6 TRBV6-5 TGTGCCAGCACTCAGGGACAGGGGAATTCACCCCTCCACTTT CASTQGQGNSPLHF
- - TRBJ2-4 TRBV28 TGTGCCAGCAGTCCAATTCCCGGAGGTCTGATTACCAAAAACATTCAGTACTTC CASSPIPGGLITKNIQYF
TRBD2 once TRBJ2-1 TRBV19 TGTGCCAGTAGTAAGGGACTAGCGGTACTGCGCTCCTACAATGAGCAGTTCTTC CASSKGLAVLRSYNEQFF
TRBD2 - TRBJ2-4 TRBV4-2 TGTGCCAGCAGCCAACCTCGGCGGGCTAGCGGGAGAAAAAACATTCAGTACTTC CASSQPRRASGRKNIQYF
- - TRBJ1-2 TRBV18 TGTGCCAGCTCACCAGGGAGCACCTCTCCGTATGGCTACACCTTC CASSPGSTSPYGYTF
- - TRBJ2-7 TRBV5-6 TGTGCCAGCAGCTTTAAGTTGATCGGGGAGAACTACGAGCAGTACTTC CASSFKLIGENYEQYF
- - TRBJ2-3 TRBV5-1 TGCGCCAGCACGTTGGAGGGAGGAGACACAGATACGCAGTATTTT CASTLEGGDTDTQYF
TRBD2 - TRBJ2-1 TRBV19 TGTGCCAGTAGTATATCAGGGACTAACAATGAGCAGTTCTTC CASSISGTNNEQFF
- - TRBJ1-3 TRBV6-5 TGTGCCAGCAGGGAGTATTCTGGAAACACCATATATTTT CASREYSGNTIYF
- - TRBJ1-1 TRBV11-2 TGTGCCAGCAGCTTAGATCGGTTAAGTCTTTTTAACACTGAAGCTTTCTTT CASSLDRLSLFNTEAFF
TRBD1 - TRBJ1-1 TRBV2 TGTGCCAGCAGCCCAGGGGGAAGTAGATCTGAAGCTTTCTTT CASSPGGSRSEAFF
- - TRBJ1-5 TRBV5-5 TGTGCCAGCAGCTTGGGTGGTGGATCCAGGACTTATAGCAATCAGCCCCAGCATTTT CASSLGGGSRTYSNQPQHF
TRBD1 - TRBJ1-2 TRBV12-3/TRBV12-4 TGTGCCAGCAGTCCCGACAGGGGCTATGGCTACACCTTC CASSPDRGYGYTF
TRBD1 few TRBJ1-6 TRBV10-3 TGTGCCATCAGGGCCTCTACCGGGACAGGGGATTCACCCCTCCACTTT CAIRASTGTGDSPLHF
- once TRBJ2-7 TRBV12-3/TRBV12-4 TGTGCCAGCAGCAACAGAGAGCAGTACTTC CASSNREQYF
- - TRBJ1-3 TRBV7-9 TGTGCCAGCAGCCGTTGGGGGGACACCATATATTTT CASSRWGDTIYF
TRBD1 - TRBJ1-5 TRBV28 TGTGCCAGCAGACCGACAGGGGGCGCGGAACAGCCCCAGCATTTT CASRPTGGAEQPQHF
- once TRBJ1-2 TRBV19 TGTGCCAGTAGTATACGAGGCGGGAGAGGCTACACCTTC CASSIRGGRGYTF
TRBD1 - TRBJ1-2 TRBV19 TGTGCCAGTAGTATGGACAGGACCTATGGCTACACCTTC CASSMDRTYGYTF
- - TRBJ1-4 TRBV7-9 TGTGCCAGCAGCCAGGTGCTTAGGGAGAGGGAAAAACTGTTTTTT CASSQVLREREKLFF
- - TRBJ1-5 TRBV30 TGTGCCTGGGCAGGACAGAGCAATCAGCCCCAGCATTTT CAWAGQSNQPQHF
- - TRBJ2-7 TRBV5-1 TGCGCCAGCAGCTCCAATCCGGGTTACGAGCAGTACTTC CASSSNPGYEQYF
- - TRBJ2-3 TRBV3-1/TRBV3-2 TGTGCCAGCAGCCAAGATCCGGTTACAGATACGCAGTATTTT CASSQDPVTDTQYF
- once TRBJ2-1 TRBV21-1 TGTGCCAGCAGCAAAGCGCTTTTCGGGGGAAGTAATGAGCAGTTCTTC CASSKALFGGSNEQFF
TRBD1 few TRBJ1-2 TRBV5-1 TGCGCCAGCAGATTGGACAGGGGATATTATGGCTACACCTTC CASRLDRGYYGYTF
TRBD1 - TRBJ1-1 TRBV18 TGTGCCAGCTCACTAACCGGGACAGGGGGCACTGAAGCTTTCTTT CASSLTGTGGTEAFF
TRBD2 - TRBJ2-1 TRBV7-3 TGTGCCAGCAGCCAACCCGGGACTAGCGCCAATGAGCAGTTCTTC CASSQPGTSANEQFF
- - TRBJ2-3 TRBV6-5 TGTGCCAGCAGCTTCCGGACAGCTAGCACAGATACGCAGTATTTT CASSFRTASTDTQYF
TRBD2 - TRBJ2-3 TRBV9 TGTGCCAGCAGCCCCCGACTTCGCGGGAGGGCCTTGGGAGATACGCAGTATTTT CASSPRLRGRALGDTQYF
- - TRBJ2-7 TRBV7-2 TGTGCCAGCAGCTTATACTACGAGCAGTACTTC CASSLYYEQYF
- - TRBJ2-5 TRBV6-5 TGTGCCAGTCGAAGAGGGCGACAAGAGACCCAGTACTTC CASRRGRQETQYF
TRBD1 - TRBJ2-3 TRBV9 TGTGCCAGCAGCACGGGAGTCGGGACAGGGTACGCAGATACGCAGTATTTT CASSTGVGTGYADTQYF
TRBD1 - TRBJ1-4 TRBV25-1 TGTGCCAGCAGGGATAGGACAGGAGACCTTGAAAAACTGTTTTTT CASRDRTGDLEKLFF
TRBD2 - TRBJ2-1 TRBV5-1 TGCGCCAGCAGCCCCCGCGGGAGGGCCCACAATGAGCAGTTCTTC CASSPRGRAHNEQFF
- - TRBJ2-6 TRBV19 TGTGCCAGTAGTATTACGGGTGCTGGGGCCAACGTCCTGACTTTC CASSITGAGANVLTF
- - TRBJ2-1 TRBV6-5 TGTGCCAGCGTAAGGGGCAGGGGCGCCTACAATGAGCAGTTCTTC CASVRGRGAYNEQFF
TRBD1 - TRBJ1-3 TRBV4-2 TGTGCCAGCAGCCAAGATTCGGTCGGACAGGGGGTTCGCATTGGAAACACCATATATTTT CASSQDSVGQGVRIGNTIYF
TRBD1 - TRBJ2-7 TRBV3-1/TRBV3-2 TGTGCCAGCAGCCAAGCTGTTGTCGACAGGGGGCCTTACGAGCAGTACTTC CASSQAVVDRGPYEQYF
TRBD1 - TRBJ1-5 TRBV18 TGTGCCAGCTCACCCTCTTTGACAGGGGGCATCGAGCCCCAGCATTTT CASSPSLTGGIEPQHF
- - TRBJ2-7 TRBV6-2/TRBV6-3 TGTGCCAGCAGTTACTCAACAGGGAACGAGCAGTACTTC CASSYSTGNEQYF
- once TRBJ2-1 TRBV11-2 TGTGCCAGCAGCTTAGTTTGGAGCCTTAGCTCCTACAATGAGCAGTTCTTC CASSLVWSLSSYNEQFF
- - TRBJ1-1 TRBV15 TGTGCCACCAGCAGGAGTCGGGACACTGAAGCTTTCTTT CATSRSRDTEAFF
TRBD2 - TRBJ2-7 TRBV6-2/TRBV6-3 TGTGCCAGCAGTTCGGGACTAGCGGGAGGGCCGGGAGAGCAGTACTTC CASSSGLAGGPGEQYF
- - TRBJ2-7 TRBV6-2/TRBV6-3 TGTGCCAGCAGTCTAAATCCGACAGGCTACGAGCAGTACTTC CASSLNPTGYEQYF
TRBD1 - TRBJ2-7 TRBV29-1 TGCAGCGCCCGGGACAGGGGGCACTCTTACGAGCAGTACTTC CSARDRGHSYEQYF
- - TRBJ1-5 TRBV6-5 TGTGCCAGCAGTTACACGAGGACAGAAGATCAGCCCCAGCATTTT CASSYTRTEDQPQHF
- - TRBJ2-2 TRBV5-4 TGTGCCAGCAGCTTTGCAGGGGCCTCCACCGGGGAGCTGTTTTTT CASSFAGASTGELFF
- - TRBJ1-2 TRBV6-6 TGTGCCAGCACCCAGGGCAACTATGGCTACACCTTC CASTQGNYGYTF